This T cell receptor (beta chain) was profiled in a study of Ad26.COV2.S vaccination and SARS-CoV-2 variants. The germline gives CDR1 MGHRA, CDR2 YSYEKL. Trimming removed 2 bases from V and 7 bases from J, with 15 bases in between. The CDR3 loop spans 15 amino acids. Measured with immunoSEQ multiplex PCR; TCRdb has only the in-frame clones, and not every one. Among 360,000 or so clones listed, 89% were seen once. Described treatment: 19 received Ad26.COV2.S at low or high dose, single or two shots; 5 received placebo; per-sample allocation not given. Day 63 following the first vaccine or placebo injection was when the samples were taken.

The source of this sequence is a person aged 18-60 years who received the Ad26.COV2.S COVID-19 vaccine or a placebo. The chain joins TRBV4-1 to TRBJ2-1, with D perhaps assigned TRBD1 or TRBD2 (6 bases each). The sample was peripheral blood, taken in a trial of Ad26.COV2.S vaccine versus placebo. CDR3 sequence (DNA): TGCGCCAGCAGCCAATCTGGCGGGACAACTAATGAGCAGTTCTTC. The encoded protein is CASSQSGGTTNEQFF.